This TCR beta chain was identified in a study of cytomegalovirus exposure and HLA in healthy donors. The PCR had 60 Vbeta and 13 Jbeta primers. Repertoires were generated with immunoSEQ multiplex PCR, while TCRdb's copy carries only in-frame clones and drops some. The table lists about 140,000 clones, 77% of them singletons. Regarding this clone: As yet, its antigen is unknown.

Points from the study as a whole: Researchers counted roughly 150 TCR beta chains as cytomegalovirus-associated.

Donors were nominally healthy when sampled, though unrecorded immune exposures were likely. V was pared by 4 bases and J by 2 bases, with 13 bases between. The V gene's germline CDR1 is SNHLY and CDR2 FYNNEI. CDR3 size: 15 residues. The sequence was obtained from a female donor in good health and CMV-seronegative. The chain carries TRBV2 and TRBJ2-3, with a weak D call TRBD1 (5 bases). The sequencing sample was made of PBMCs. The CDR3 nucleotides are TGTGCCAGCAGTGCGAACAGGATCCTCACAGATACGCAGTATTTT. Amino acids: CASSANRILTDTQYF. The full variable domain, completed using reference TRBV2 and TRBJ2-3, is EPEVTQTPSHQVTQMGQEVILRCVPISNHLYFYWYRQILGQKVEFLVSFYNNEISEKSEIFDDQFSVERPDGSNFTLKIRSTKLEDSAMYFCASSANRILTDTQYFGPGTRLTVL.